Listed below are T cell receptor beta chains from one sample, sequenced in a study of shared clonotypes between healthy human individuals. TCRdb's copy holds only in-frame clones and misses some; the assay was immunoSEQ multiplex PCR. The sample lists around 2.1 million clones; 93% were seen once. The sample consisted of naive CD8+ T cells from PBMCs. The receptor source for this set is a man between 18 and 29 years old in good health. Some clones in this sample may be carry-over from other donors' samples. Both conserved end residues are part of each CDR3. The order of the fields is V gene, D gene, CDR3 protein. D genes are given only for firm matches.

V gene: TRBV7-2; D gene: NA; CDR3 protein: CAAGRGYNEQFF
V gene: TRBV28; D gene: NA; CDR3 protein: CASSRPRELGYEQYF
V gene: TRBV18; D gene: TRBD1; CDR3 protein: CASSPADRTPRYEQYF
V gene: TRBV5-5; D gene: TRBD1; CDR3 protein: CASSSSYRQGMVGELFF
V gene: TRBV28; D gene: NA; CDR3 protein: CASSLRVGEADTQYF
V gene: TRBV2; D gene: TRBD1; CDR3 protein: CASSETVRQGDQPQHF
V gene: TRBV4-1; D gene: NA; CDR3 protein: CASLDLSGANVLTF
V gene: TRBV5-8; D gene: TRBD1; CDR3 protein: CASSSDRTGTQYF
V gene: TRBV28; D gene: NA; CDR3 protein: CASSLAGVDQPQHF
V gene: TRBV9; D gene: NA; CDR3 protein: CASSVEGRPNTEAFF
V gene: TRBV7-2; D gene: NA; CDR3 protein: CASSLSGHNEQFF
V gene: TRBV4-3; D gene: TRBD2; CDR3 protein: CASSQATSGRYMNEQFF
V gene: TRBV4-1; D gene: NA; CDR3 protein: CASSHRAGPQYNEQFF
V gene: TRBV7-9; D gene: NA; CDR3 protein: CASSLAGHLYEQYF
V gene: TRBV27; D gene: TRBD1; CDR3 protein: CASSLGTAGGYTF
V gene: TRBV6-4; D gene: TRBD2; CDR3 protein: CASSESSGSSDTQYF
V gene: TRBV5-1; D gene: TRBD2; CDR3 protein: CASSLSGRSNEQFF
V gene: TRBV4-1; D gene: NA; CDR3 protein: CASSPRLGTGELFF
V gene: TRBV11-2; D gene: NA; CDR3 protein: CASSDTPGPLGEQFF
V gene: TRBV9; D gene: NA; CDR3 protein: CASSVVVSKSSYNEQFF
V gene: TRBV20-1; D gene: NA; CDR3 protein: CSAMVYTF
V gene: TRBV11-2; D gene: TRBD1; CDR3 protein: CASSLGQGLREQYF
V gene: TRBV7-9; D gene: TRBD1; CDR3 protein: CASSFGDRPYEQYF
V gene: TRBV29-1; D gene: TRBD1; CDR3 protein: CSVRDSSKETQYF
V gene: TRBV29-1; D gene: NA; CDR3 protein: CSVAGAREQYF
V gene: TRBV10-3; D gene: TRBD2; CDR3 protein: CAISDPPSGGPTGDEQFF
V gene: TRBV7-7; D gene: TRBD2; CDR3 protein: CASSLAWGGSNEQFF
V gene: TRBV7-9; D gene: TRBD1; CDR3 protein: CATRTGGRGYTF
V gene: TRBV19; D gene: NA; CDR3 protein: CASKAGSEAFF